A selection of T cell receptor beta chains follows, all from one sample in a study of cytomegalovirus exposure and HLA in healthy donors. Sequenced by immunoSEQ multiplex PCR; TCRdb stores in-frame clones only, minus some. The data hold 55,000 to 85,000 clones, with approximately 80% observed a single time. The sample taken for sequencing was PBMCs. These receptors were taken from a man between 18 and 35 years old in good health and CMV-seropositive. Each CDR3 is given with its conserved first and last residue. Fields, in order: CDR3 length, clone size, D gene, V gene, J gene, CDR3 DNA, CDR3 protein. A D gene is named only where the DNA matches it firmly. A row's size may be missing; if present it is once, few, many or a size class.

10	-	-	TRBV30	TRBJ1-1	TGTGCCTGGTCTAACACTGAAGCTTTCTTT	CAWSNTEAFF
13	few	-	TRBV30	TRBJ1-5	TGTGCCTGGAGCACAGGGCTGGATCAGCCCCAGCATTTT	CAWSTGLDQPQHF
14	-	-	TRBV9	TRBJ1-2	TGTGCCAGCAGCAGAGGAGGCGGTAGGTATGGCTACACCTTC	CASSRGGGRYGYTF
14	-	-	TRBV9	TRBJ1-4	TGTGCCAGCAGCGTAGAGGGGCTTGGTGAAAAACTGTTTTTT	CASSVEGLGEKLFF
10	-	-	TRBV29-1	TRBJ1-4	TGCAGCGCCGGGGATGAAAAACTGTTTTTT	CSAGDEKLFF
12	few	-	TRBV9	TRBJ1-1	TGTGCCGCCGGTCCGGGGAGCACTGAAGCTTTCTTT	CAAGPGSTEAFF
15	once	-	TRBV30	TRBJ1-1	TGTGCCGTCGTGGGGGACAAGCAACCCGGGGCTGAAGCTTTCTTT	CAVVGDKQPGAEAFF
15	-	TRBD1	TRBV5-4	TRBJ1-3	TGTGCCAGCAGCCAGACAGGGGAGGGCGGAAACACCATATATTTT	CASSQTGEGGNTIYF
13	-	-	TRBV7-9	TRBJ1-1	TGTGCCAGCAGCTTCCCAACACAGGTAAAAGCTTTCTTT	CASSFPTQVKAFF
15	-	TRBD1	TRBV9	TRBJ1-2	TGTGCCAGCAGCCTCCGGACAGGGAACAACTATGGCTACACCTTC	CASSLRTGNNYGYTF
14	once	-	TRBV30	TRBJ1-5	TGTGCCTGGAGCAAAGGGGCCGGCAATCAGCCCCAGCATTTT	CAWSKGAGNQPQHF
14	-	-	TRBV5-1	TRBJ1-2	TGCGCCAGCAGCTTGGACAGGGCTAACTATGGCTACACCTTC	CASSLDRANYGYTF
15	-	-	TRBV18	TRBJ2-5	TGTGCCAGCTCACCCCGCAGCGCCCGTCGGGAGACCCAGTACTTC	CASSPRSARRETQYF
18	-	-	TRBV10-3	TRBJ2-6	TGTGCCATCAGCCTTGGCAGGGCAAATCCCTCTGGGGCCAACGTCCTGACTTTC	CAISLGRANPSGANVLTF
13	-	-	TRBV7-9	TRBJ1-2	TGTGCCAGCAGCTTAGACCAGTCCTATGGCTACACCTTC	CASSLDQSYGYTF
13	-	TRBD1	TRBV30	TRBJ1-1	TGTGCCTGGAGGGGACAGGGGGGCACTGAAGCTTTCTTT	CAWRGQGGTEAFF
13	-	-	TRBV2	TRBJ1-4	TGTGCCGGGGGCAAAGACGCCGTTGAAAAACTGTTTTTT	CAGGKDAVEKLFF
14	-	-	TRBV5-1	TRBJ2-7	TGCGCCAGCAGCTTCGAGACGGGCTCCTACGAGCAGTACTTC	CASSFETGSYEQYF
12	-	-	TRBV28	TRBJ2-3	TGTGCCAGCAGTTTAGTCCGAGATACGCAGTATTTT	CASSLVRDTQYF
18	-	-	TRBV5-4	TRBJ2-3	TGTGCCAGCAGCTTGTCGGGGGTAGAGGGGATCGGGGCAGATACGCAGTATTTT	CASSLSGVEGIGADTQYF
17	-	TRBD2	TRBV5-4	TRBJ2-3	TGTGCCAGCAGCTTGGTTAGCGGGAGTGGACGCACAGATACGCAGTATTTT	CASSLVSGSGRTDTQYF
13	-	-	TRBV9	TRBJ2-3	TGTGCCAGCAGCGTGGCTAGTTACGATACGCAGTATTTT	CASSVASYDTQYF
13	once	-	TRBV25-1	TRBJ1-1	TGTGCCACCATAAATGGGGCGAACACTGAAGCTTTCTTT	CATINGANTEAFF
13	-	-	TRBV10-3	TRBJ1-1	TGTGCCATCAGTGAGTGGGGCGAAGCCGAAGCTTTCTTT	CAISEWGEAEAFF
13	-	-	TRBV30	TRBJ1-1	TGTGCCTGGAGTCGTATGGGGGGCACTGAAGCTTTCTTT	CAWSRMGGTEAFF
11	few	-	TRBV10-3	TRBJ1-1	TGTGCCATCAGTGATTCCAGGGATGCTTTCTTT	CAISDSRDAFF
13	few	TRBD1	TRBV29-1	TRBJ1-2	TGCAGCGTTGAAACAGGGGCTATGAAGGGCTACACCTTC	CSVETGAMKGYTF
11	once	-	TRBV7-3	TRBJ1-1	TGTGCCAGCAGCTCAGGGCAGGGTGCTTTCTTT	CASSSGQGAFF
13	-	-	TRBV6-5	TRBJ2-1	TGTGCCAGCACCCCTCATCAGCGTAATGAGCAGTTCTTC	CASTPHQRNEQFF
13	-	-	TRBV19	TRBJ2-7	TGTGCCAGTAGTATGACCGGGGGAGGCGAGCAGTACTTC	CASSMTGGGEQYF
12	-	-	TRBV5-1	TRBJ2-2	TGCGCCAGCAGCTTGTACGGGGGGGAGCTGTTTTTT	CASSLYGGELFF
15	-	TRBD1	TRBV30	TRBJ1-4	TGTGCCTGGACAAAACAGGGGCTGCCTAATGAAAAACTGTTTTTT	CAWTKQGLPNEKLFF
14	-	-	TRBV10-3	TRBJ1-2	TGTGCCATCAGTGTAGGACATGCTAACTATGGCTACACCTTC	CAISVGHANYGYTF
14	-	-	TRBV28	TRBJ1-5	TGTGCCAGCAGACCAGGGCAGGTCGTGGAGCCCCAGCATTTT	CASRPGQVVEPQHF
14	few	-	TRBV5-1	TRBJ1-2	TGCGCCAGCAGCTTGAGAGAAGCTAACTATGGCTACACCTTC	CASSLREANYGYTF
12	-	-	TRBV29-1	TRBJ1-1	TGCATCCAGAACGGGGAAACGCAAAAAGCTTTCTTT	CIQNGETQKAFF
15	few	TRBD1	TRBV18	TRBJ2-2	TGTGCCAGCTCACTGGACAGGTCTTCTACCGGGGAGCTGTTTTTT	CASSLDRSSTGELFF